These T cell receptor beta chains were read from a single sample in a study of cytomegalovirus exposure and HLA in healthy donors. Clones were sequenced by immunoSEQ multiplex PCR, and TCRdb holds only the in-frame ones, with some missing. The listing records some 120,000 clones. Sequencing was done on a sample of PBMCs. The receptors stem from a woman aged 60-75 years in good health and CMV-seronegative. Both conserved end residues are part of each CDR3. D genes are given only for firm matches.

TRBV28	NA	TRBJ1-1	TGTGCCAGCAGTATAACTCACAGTTGGAACACTGAAGCTTTCTTT	CASSITHSWNTEAFF
TRBV5-1	NA	TRBJ1-4	TGCGCCAGCAGTGAGGTAGAAATGGAAAAACTGTTTTTT	CASSEVEMEKLFF
TRBV5-1	TRBD2	TRBJ2-1	TGCGCCAGCAGCCCTGCTCCGGGACTAGCGGGGGGGCTAAATGAGCAGTTCTTC	CASSPAPGLAGGLNEQFF
TRBV9	NA	TRBJ2-3	TGTGCCAGCAGCGTAGGCGGTCGCACAGATACGCAGTATTTT	CASSVGGRTDTQYF
TRBV28	NA	TRBJ1-2	TGTGCCAGCAGGCCCGGTAGAGACTATGGCTACACCTTC	CASRPGRDYGYTF
TRBV4-1	TRBD2	TRBJ2-3	TGCGCCAGCAGCCTCGGCGGGGGGTCGTCAATAGATACGCAGTATTTT	CASSLGGGSSIDTQYF
TRBV6-5	NA	TRBJ1-6	TGTGCCAGCAGTTACTCGAACAGGGATTATAATTCACCCCTCCACTTT	CASSYSNRDYNSPLHF
TRBV7-2	NA	TRBJ2-1	TGTGCCAGCAGCCCACAGATGGCTGGAGGTGAGCAGTTCTTC	CASSPQMAGGEQFF
TRBV6-6	TRBD2	TRBJ2-1	TGTGCCAGCACCGCGGGAGGGTTTTCATACAATGAGCAGTTCTTC	CASTAGGFSYNEQFF
TRBV27	TRBD1	TRBJ1-5	TGTGCCAGCAGTTTATCGTTTAGGACAGGGTATGAGCAGCCCCAGCATTTT	CASSLSFRTGYEQPQHF
TRBV10-2	NA	TRBJ1-5	TGCGCCAGCACGATTAGGCCCGGGGGGCCCCAGCATTTT	CASTIRPGGPQHF
TRBV18	NA	TRBJ1-5	TGTGCCAGCTCACCAGTTTACATCCAATATAATAGCAATCAGCCCCAGCATTTT	CASSPVYIQYNSNQPQHF
TRBV9	NA	TRBJ2-5	TGTGCCAGCAGCGGCCAACAGGGAAAGGGGTTTGCCCAGTACTTC	CASSGQQGKGFAQYF
TRBV7-8	NA	TRBJ1-2	TGTGCCAGCAGCCCGGCGGCGCACCCTAACTATGGCTACACCTTC	CASSPAAHPNYGYTF
TRBV5-1	TRBD1	TRBJ2-5	TGCGCCAGCAGCGGAGGGACAGGGGGATACCAAGAGACCCAGTACTTC	CASSGGTGGYQETQYF
TRBV11-2	TRBD2	TRBJ2-2	TGTGCCAGCAGCTTTCTAGCGGGAGAGTTAACCGGGGAGCTGTTTTTT	CASSFLAGELTGELFF